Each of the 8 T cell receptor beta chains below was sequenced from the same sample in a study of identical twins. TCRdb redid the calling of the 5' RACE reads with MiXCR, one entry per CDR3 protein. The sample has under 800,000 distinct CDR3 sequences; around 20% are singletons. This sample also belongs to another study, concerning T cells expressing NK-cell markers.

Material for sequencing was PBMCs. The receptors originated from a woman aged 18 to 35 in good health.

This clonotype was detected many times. This CDR3 reads CASAGTNSYNEQFF. In DNA form, the CDR3 reads TGTGCCAGCGCCGGGACTAACTCCTACAATGAGCAGTTCTTC. This chain connects TRBV12-3 or TRBV12-4 to TRBJ2-1; 7 bases map to TRBD2. The V and J ends lost 8 bases and 0 bases, in that order; junction bases with no gene match: 4. The CDR3 covers 14 residues.

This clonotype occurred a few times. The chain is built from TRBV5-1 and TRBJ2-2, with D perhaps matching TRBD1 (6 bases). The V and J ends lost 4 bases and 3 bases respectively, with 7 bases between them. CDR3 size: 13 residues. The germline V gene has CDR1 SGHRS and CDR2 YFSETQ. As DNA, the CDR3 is TGCGCCAGCAGCAGACAGGACACCGGGGAGCTGTTTTTT. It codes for CASSRQDTGELFF.

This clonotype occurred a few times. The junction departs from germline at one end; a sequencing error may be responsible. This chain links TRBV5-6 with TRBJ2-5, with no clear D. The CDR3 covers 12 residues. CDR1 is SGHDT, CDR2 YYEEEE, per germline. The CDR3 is CASDSALNQVDF. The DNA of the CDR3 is TGTGCCAGCGATTCCGCGCTTAACCAGGTCGACTTC.

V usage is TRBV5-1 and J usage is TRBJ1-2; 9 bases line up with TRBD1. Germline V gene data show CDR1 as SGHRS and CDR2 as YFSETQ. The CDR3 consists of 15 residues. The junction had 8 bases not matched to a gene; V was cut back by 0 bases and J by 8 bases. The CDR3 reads CASSLAGTGMWGYTF. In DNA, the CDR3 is TGCGCCAGCAGCTTGGCCGGGACAGGGATGTGGGGCTACACCTTC. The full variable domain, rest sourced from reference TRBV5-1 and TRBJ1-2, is KAGVTQTPRYLIKTRGQQVTLSCSPISGHRSVSWYQQTPGQGLQFLFEYFSETQRNKGNFPGRFSGRQFSNSRSEMNVSTLELGDSALYLCASSLAGTGMWGYTFGSGTRLTVV.

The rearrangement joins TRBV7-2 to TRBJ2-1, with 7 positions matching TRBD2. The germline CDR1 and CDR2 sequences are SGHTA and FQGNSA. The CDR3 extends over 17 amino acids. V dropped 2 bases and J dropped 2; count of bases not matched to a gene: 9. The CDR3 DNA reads TGTGCCAGCAGCTTAAGGCTATCCAGCGGGACCTACAATGAGCAGTTCTTC. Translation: CASSLRLSSGTYNEQFF.

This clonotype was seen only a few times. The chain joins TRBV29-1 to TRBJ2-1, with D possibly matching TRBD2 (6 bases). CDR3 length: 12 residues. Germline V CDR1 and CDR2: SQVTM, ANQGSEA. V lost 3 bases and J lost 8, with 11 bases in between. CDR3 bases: TGCAGCGTTGAGGGACTCGACGATGAGCAGTTCTTC. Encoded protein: CSVEGLDDEQFF.

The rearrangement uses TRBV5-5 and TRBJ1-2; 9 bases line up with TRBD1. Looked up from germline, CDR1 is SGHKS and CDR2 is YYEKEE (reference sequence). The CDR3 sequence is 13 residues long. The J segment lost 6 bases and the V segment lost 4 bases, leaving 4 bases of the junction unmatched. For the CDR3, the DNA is TGTGCCAGCAGCCGGGACAGGGCTAATGGCTACACCTTC. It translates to CASSRDRANGYTF.

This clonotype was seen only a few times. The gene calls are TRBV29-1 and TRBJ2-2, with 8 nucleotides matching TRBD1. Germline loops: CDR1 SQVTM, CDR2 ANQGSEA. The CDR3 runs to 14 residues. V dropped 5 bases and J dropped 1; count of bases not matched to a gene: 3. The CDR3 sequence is CSVSGQGNTGELFF. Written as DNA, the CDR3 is TGCAGCGTTTCCGGACAGGGGAACACCGGGGAGCTGTTTTTT.